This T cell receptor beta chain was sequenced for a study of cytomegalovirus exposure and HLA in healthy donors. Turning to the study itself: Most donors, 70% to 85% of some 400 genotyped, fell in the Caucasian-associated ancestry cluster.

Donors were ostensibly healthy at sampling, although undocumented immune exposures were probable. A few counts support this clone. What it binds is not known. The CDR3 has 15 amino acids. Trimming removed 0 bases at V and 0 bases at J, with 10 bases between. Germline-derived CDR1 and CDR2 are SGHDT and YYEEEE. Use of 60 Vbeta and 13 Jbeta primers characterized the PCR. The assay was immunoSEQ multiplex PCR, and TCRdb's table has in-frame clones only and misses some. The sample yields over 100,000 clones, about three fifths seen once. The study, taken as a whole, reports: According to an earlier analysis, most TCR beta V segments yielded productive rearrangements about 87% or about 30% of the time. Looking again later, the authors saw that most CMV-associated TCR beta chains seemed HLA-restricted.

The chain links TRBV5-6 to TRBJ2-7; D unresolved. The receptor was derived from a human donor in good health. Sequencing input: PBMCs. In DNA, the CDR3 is TGTGCCAGCAGCTTGGTGGCGGCCATCTCCTACGAGCAGTACTTC. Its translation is CASSLVAAISYEQYF.